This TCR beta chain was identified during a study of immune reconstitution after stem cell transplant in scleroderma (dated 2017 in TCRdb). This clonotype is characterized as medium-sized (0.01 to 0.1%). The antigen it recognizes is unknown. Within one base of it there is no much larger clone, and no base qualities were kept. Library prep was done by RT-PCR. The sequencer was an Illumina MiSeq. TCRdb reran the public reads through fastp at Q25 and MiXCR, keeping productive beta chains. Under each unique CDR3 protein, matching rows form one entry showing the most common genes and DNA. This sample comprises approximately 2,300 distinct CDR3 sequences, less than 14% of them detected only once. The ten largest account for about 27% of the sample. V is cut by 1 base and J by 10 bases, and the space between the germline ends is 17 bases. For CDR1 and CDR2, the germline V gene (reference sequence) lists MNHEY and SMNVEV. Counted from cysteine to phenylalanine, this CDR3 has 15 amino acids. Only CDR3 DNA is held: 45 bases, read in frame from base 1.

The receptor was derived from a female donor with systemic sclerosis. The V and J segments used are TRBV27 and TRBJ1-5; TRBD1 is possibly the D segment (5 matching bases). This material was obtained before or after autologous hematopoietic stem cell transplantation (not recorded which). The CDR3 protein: CASSLYGDRGGPQHF. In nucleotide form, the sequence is TGTGCCAGCAGTTTATACGGGGACCGGGGAGGACCCCAGCATTTT.